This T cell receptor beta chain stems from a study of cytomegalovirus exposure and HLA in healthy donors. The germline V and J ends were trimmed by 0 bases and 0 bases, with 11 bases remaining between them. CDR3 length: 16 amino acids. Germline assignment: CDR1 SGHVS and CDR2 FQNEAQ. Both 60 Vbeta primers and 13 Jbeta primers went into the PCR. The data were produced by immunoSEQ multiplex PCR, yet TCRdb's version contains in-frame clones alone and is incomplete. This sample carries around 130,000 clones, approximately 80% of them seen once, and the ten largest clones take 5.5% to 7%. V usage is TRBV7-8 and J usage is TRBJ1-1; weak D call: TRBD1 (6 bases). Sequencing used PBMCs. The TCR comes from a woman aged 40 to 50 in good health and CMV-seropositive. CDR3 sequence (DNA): TGTGCCAGCAGCTTAGCGACAGGTATTATGAACACTGAAGCTTTCTTT. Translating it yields CASSLATGIMNTEAFF.